The 32 T cell receptor beta chains presented below share a single source sample, sequenced in a study of blood T cell repertoires in COVID-19. Profiling relied on immunoSEQ multiplex PCR, and the TCRdb table lists in-frame clones only, not all of them. The profile shows just over 90,000 clones, roughly 90% of them singletons. Sequencing was carried out using peripheral blood. The source of these receptors is a human donor with active COVID-19. The donor label of this sample is uncertain.

The chain has TRBV28 and TRBJ2-7; TRBD1 agrees at 8 bases. Trimming removed 7 bases from V and 7 bases from J; junction bases left unmatched: 12. Germline CDR1 is MDHEN and CDR2 is SYDVKM. The CDR3 runs 14 residues. CDR3 protein: CASNHGTGGREQYF. The CDR3 nucleotides read TGTGCCAGCAACCACGGGACAGGAGGCAGAGAGCAGTACTTC.

V is TRBV6-1 and J is TRBJ1-6; the D is unclear. The V gene's germline CDR1 is MNHNS and CDR2 SASEGT. The V end was cut by 0 bases, the J end by 7 bases, with 7 bases between. There are 14 residues in the CDR3. The CDR3 nucleotides are TGTGCCAGCAGTGAAGCCCCAGGCAATTCACCCCTCCACTTT. Encoded protein: CASSEAPGNSPLHF.

The chain recombines TRBV7-2 with TRBJ2-7, with TRBD2 matching 14 bases. Germline CDR1 reads SGHTA; CDR2 reads FQGNSA. The trim removed 4 bases at V and 3 bases at J, leaving 8 bases unmatched. The CDR3 extends over 17 amino acids. This CDR3 is CASSSGLAGGPYYEQYF. The DNA for the CDR3 is TGTGCCAGCAGCTCCGGACTAGCGGGGGGACCCTACTACGAGCAGTACTTC.

This clone has only one observation. The chain recombines TRBV18 with TRBJ2-2; no clear D gene. CDR3 length: 15 amino acids. The V and J ends lost 2 bases and 0 bases respectively, with 7 bases between them. Looked up from germline, CDR1 is KGHSH and CDR2 is LQKENI. The CDR3 loop reads CASSPKSSNTGELFF. For the CDR3, the DNA is TGTGCCAGCTCACCAAAATCATCGAACACCGGGGAGCTGTTTTTT. Looking up the rest from reference TRBV18 and TRBJ2-2 gives the full variable domain: NAGVMQNPRHLVRRRGQEARLRCSPMKGHSHVYWYRQLPEEGLKFMVYLQKENIIDESGMPKERFSAEFPKEGPSILRIQQVVRGDSAAYFCASSPKSSNTGELFFGEGSRLTVL.

CDR3 amino acids: CASSPRPGTGLETQYF. The CDR3 bases are TGTGCCAGTAGCCCTCGACCCGGGACAGGGCTAGAGACCCAGTACTTC. The chain recombines TRBV19 with TRBJ2-5, with 9 bases aligning to TRBD1. CDR3 length: 16 residues. Losses at the gene ends were 6 bases for V and 4 bases for J; bases not matched to a gene: 12. The germline gives CDR1 LNHDA, CDR2 SQIVND (reference sequence).

The chain employs TRBV27 and TRBJ1-6; D is perhaps TRBD1 (5 bases). V was trimmed by 2 bases and J by 8 bases, leaving 16 bases between them. Germline CDR1 is MNHEY and CDR2 is SMNVEV (reference sequence). The CDR3 has 16 amino acids. This chain's CDR3 is CASSLGQGITYSPLHF. The CDR3 bases are TGTGCCAGCAGTTTAGGTCAGGGTATTACCTATTCACCCCTCCACTTT.

CDR3 in DNA: TGTGCCAGCAGCTTAGGCCTGGCGGGGGTCTCCACAGATACGCAGTATTTT. This translates into CASSLGLAGVSTDTQYF. This chain links TRBV11-2 with TRBJ2-3, with 7 bases lining up with TRBD2. Trimming took 1 base from V and 2 from J; bases not matched to a gene: 9. CDR1 SGHAT and CDR2 FQNNGV come from the germline V gene. This CDR3 contains 17 residues.

The V call is TRBV5-1, the J call TRBJ2-7; TRBD2 might be the D (6 bases). The CDR3 spans 15 residues. Germline V gene lookup returns CDR1 SGHRS and CDR2 YFSETQ. The germline V and J ends were trimmed by 0 bases and 3 bases, with 13 bases remaining between them. This chain's CDR3 is CASSLDGSTSYEQYF. The CDR3, as DNA: TGCGCCAGCAGCTTGGACGGGAGTACCAGCTACGAGCAGTACTTC.

This clone was detected only once. The gene calls are TRBV7-9 and TRBJ2-3, with 9 bases fitting TRBD1. Per the germline V gene, CDR1 is SEHNR and CDR2 is FQNEAQ (reference sequence). Losses at the gene ends were 5 bases for V and 6 bases for J; bases not matched to a gene: 9. This CDR3 spans 15 amino acids. The CDR3 reads CASSAPGQGYDTQYF. Written as DNA, the CDR3 is TGTGCCAGCAGCGCGCCGGGACAGGGCTATGATACGCAGTATTTT.

The rearrangement joins TRBV5-4 to TRBJ2-2, with 10 bases aligning to TRBD2. V trimming: 4 bases; J trimming: 4 bases; junction bases outside the gene matches: 4. CDR1 SGHNT and CDR2 YYREEE come from the germline V gene (reference sequence). This CDR3 is 15 amino acids long. CDR3 protein: CASSTSGISTGELFF. In DNA, the CDR3 is TGTGCCAGCAGCACTAGCGGGATTTCCACCGGGGAGCTGTTTTTT.

This clone was recorded once. The J gene is TRBJ2-7, the V gene TRBV4-1; D may be TRBD2 (5 bases). Trimming pared 4 bases from V and 1 base from J, leaving 11 bases between. The CDR3 covers 14 residues. The germline gives CDR1 MGHRA, CDR2 YSYEKL. The CDR3 nucleotides read TGCGCCAGCAGCCTGGACTTGCTATCCTACGAGCAGTACTTC. Protein product: CASSLDLLSYEQYF.

CDR3 coding DNA: TGTGCCAGCAGCCCGTTGGACAGTCCAACTAATGAAAAACTGTTTTTT. Translated: CASSPLDSPTNEKLFF. The genes are TRBV5-6 and TRBJ1-4; possible D gene TRBD1, 6 bases. CDR1 and CDR2 (germline): SGHDT, YYEEEE. The germline V and J ends were trimmed by 4 bases and 0 bases, with 13 bases remaining between them. The CDR3 extends over 16 amino acids.

The CDR3 bases are TGTGCCAGCAGTCCCAGTGGGACCCAGTACTTC. Translated: CASSPSGTQYF. This chain links TRBV6-2 or TRBV6-3 with TRBJ2-5; D gene uncertain. Germline assignment: CDR1 MNHEY and CDR2 SVGEGT. There are 11 residues in the CDR3. Deletions cut 5 bases from V and 7 bases from J, with 8 bases between.

The chain recombines TRBV4-2 with TRBJ1-2; 10 positions agree with TRBD1. Germline assignment: CDR1 LGHNA and CDR2 YNFKEQ. V shed 0 bases, J shed 7 bases, and the junction held 5 bases outside the gene matches. The CDR3 runs to 15 residues. The CDR3 sequence is CASSQDRDRGPGYTF. In DNA form, the CDR3 reads TGTGCCAGCAGCCAAGATAGGGACAGGGGCCCTGGCTACACCTTC.

This clone occurred a few times. This rearrangement joins TRBV19 to TRBJ1-5; D might be TRBD1 (5 bases). Germline V gives CDR1 LNHDA, CDR2 SQIVND (reference sequence). CDR3 size: 14 residues. Trimming cost V 7 bases and J 0 bases, with 10 bases left between them. As DNA, the CDR3 is TGTGCCAGTACCACGGGGGATAGCAATCAGCCCCAGCATTTT. This encodes CASTTGDSNQPQHF.

The CDR3 coding sequence is TGCAGTGCTTTCCAGGGGTACGAGCAGTACTTC. Protein: CSAFQGYEQYF. The rearrangement joins TRBV20-1 to TRBJ2-7; the D gene is possibly TRBD1 (6 bases). Trimming cost V 5 bases and J 4 bases, with 9 bases left between them. In germline, CDR1 is DFQATT, CDR2 SNEGSKA (reference sequence). CDR3 length equals 11 residues.

This chain joins TRBV6-5 and TRBJ1-2, with D perhaps matching TRBD1 (5 bases). The CDR3 consists of 14 residues. With 7 bases removed from V and 0 bases from J, the gap between germline ends came to 12 bases. CDR1 is MNHEY, CDR2 SVGAGI, per germline. The CDR3 loop is CASTAQGANYGYTF. For the CDR3, the DNA is TGTGCCAGCACAGCCCAAGGGGCTAACTATGGCTACACCTTC.

This chain uses TRBV9 with TRBJ2-2; tentatively, D is TRBD2 (6 bases). The CDR3 is 15 residues long. Germline V CDR1 and CDR2: SGDLS, YYNGEE. V was shortened by 4 bases and J by 6 bases, with 16 bases between the two germline ends. The CDR3 protein is CASSSGTHNPGELFF. CDR3 DNA sequence: TGTGCCAGCAGCTCAGGGACTCATAACCCCGGGGAGCTGTTTTTT.

The CDR3 protein is CASSQAEVTGTNEQFF. CDR3 DNA sequence: TGCGCCAGCAGCCAAGCAGAGGTGACAGGGACGAATGAGCAGTTCTTC. The gene calls are TRBV4-1 and TRBJ2-1; 7 bases align to TRBD1. This CDR3 comprises 16 residues. Germline V gene lookup returns CDR1 MGHRA and CDR2 YSYEKL. V shed 1 base, J shed 7 bases, and the junction held 10 bases outside the gene matches.

The chain carries TRBV5-1 and TRBJ1-6, with unresolved D. This CDR3 is 14 amino acids long. Germline V lookup: CDR1 SGHRS, CDR2 YFSETQ. Deletions cut 0 bases from V and 8 bases from J, with 9 bases between. The CDR3 region is CASSLAIRYSPLHF. The CDR3 region has the DNA TGCGCCAGCAGCTTGGCTATCCGCTATTCACCCCTCCACTTT.

The chain links TRBV4-3 to TRBJ2-1; 12 nucleotides align to TRBD2. Germline loops: CDR1 LGHNA, CDR2 YSLEER. The CDR3 extends over 20 amino acids. V gave up 1 base and J gave up 1 base; unmatched junction bases: 11. Here the CDR3 DNA reads TGCGCCAGCAGCCAAGTCCGCGGGCTAGCGGGGGGGCCATCCTACAATGAGCAGTTCTTC. Encoded protein: CASSQVRGLAGGPSYNEQFF.

The chain links TRBV7-9 to TRBJ2-3; TRBD1 might be the D (5 bases). The germline V and J ends were trimmed by 2 bases and 4 bases, with 16 bases remaining between them. CDR1 and CDR2 from the germline V gene are SEHNR and FQNEAQ (reference sequence). CDR3 length: 16 amino acids. The CDR3 bases are TGTGCCAGCAGCTTACTGAGACAGTTAAGCCCAGATACGCAGTATTTT. Translation gives CASSLLRQLSPDTQYF.

The chain has TRBV4-3 and TRBJ1-2; 7 bases are a match to TRBD1. The junction had 5 bases not matched to a gene; V was cut back by 3 bases and J by 1 base. Germline CDR1 reads LGHNA; CDR2 reads YSLEER. This CDR3 region has 15 residues. CDR3 protein: CASSQLTGNNYGYTF. For the CDR3, the DNA is TGCGCCAGCAGCCAGCTGACAGGGAATAACTATGGCTACACCTTC.

This clone was observed a handful of times. V is TRBV6-5 and J is TRBJ1-2; TRBD1 aligns across 7 bases. The CDR3 consists of 15 residues. The junction had 8 bases not matched to a gene; V was cut back by 6 bases and J by 1 base. The germline V gene has CDR1 MNHEY and CDR2 SVGAGI. The CDR3: CASSPDRDSNYGYTF. CDR3 nucleotides: TGTGCCAGCAGCCCGGACCGGGACAGTAACTATGGCTACACCTTC.

This chain connects TRBV27 to TRBJ2-7, with D tentatively TRBD1 (6 bases). The CDR3 runs 15 residues. V was clipped by 4 bases and J by 3 bases, with 16 bases between them. In germline, CDR1 is MNHEY, CDR2 SMNVEV (reference sequence). The CDR3 is CASSSPGTPFYEQYF. The CDR3 DNA reads TGTGCCAGCAGTTCCCCCGGGACACCCTTCTACGAGCAGTACTTC.

This clone was found once. The chain employs TRBV3-1 (or the pseudogene TRBV3-2) and TRBJ1-1, with D possibly being TRBD1 (6 bases). Trimming removed 7 bases from V and 7 bases from J, with 22 bases in between. The CDR3 spans 15 residues. CDR1 and CDR2 (germline): LGHDT, YNNKEL (reference sequence). The CDR3 region is CASNHHRVRKIEAFF. The CDR3 DNA sequence: TGTGCCAGCAATCATCACAGGGTGAGGAAGATTGAAGCTTTCTTT.

This chain links TRBV6-2 or TRBV6-3 with TRBJ2-7, with D tentatively TRBD2 (7 bases). The V end was cut by 3 bases, the J end by 1 base, with 16 bases between. The CDR3 extends over 16 amino acids. Germline V gives CDR1 MNHEY, CDR2 SVGEGT. CDR3 loop: CASSYGGGTNSYEQYF. CDR3 sequence (DNA): TGTGCCAGCAGTTATGGGGGGGGGACAAATTCCTACGAGCAGTACTTC.

CDR3 DNA: TGTGCCAGCTTGGGCACAGGGACCTACGAGCAGTACTTC. Its translation: CASLGTGTYEQYF. The chain carries TRBV28 and TRBJ2-7, with D possibly matching TRBD1 (6 bases). V was cut by 8 bases and J by 2 bases, with 13 bases left in between. Germline lookup yields CDR1 MDHEN and CDR2 SYDVKM. The CDR3 contains 13 residues.

The genes are TRBV12-5 and TRBJ2-1; 8 bases fit TRBD2. From germline, CDR1 is LGHNT and CDR2 FRNRAP. This CDR3 contains 16 residues. V was clipped by 1 base and J by 2 bases; unmatched bases: 4. CDR3 sequence: CASGLGLALAYNEQFF. In nucleotides, the CDR3 is TGTGCTAGTGGTTTGGGACTAGCGCTAGCCTACAATGAGCAGTTCTTC.

The chain couples TRBV9 to TRBJ2-1; 8 bases are a match to TRBD2. Germline loops: CDR1 SGDLS, CDR2 YYNGEE. V lost 7 bases and J lost 4; bases outside the gene matches: 10. This CDR3 contains 15 residues. The DNA for the CDR3 is TGTGCCAGCGGCGATGGGGCTAGCGGGTACAATGAGCAGTTCTTC. It yields the protein CASGDGASGYNEQFF.

This sequence joins TRBV28 and TRBJ1-2; D remains unclear. The CDR3 is 10 residues long. CDR1 is MDHEN and CDR2 is SYDVKM in the germline V gene. V dropped 6 bases and J dropped 6 bases, with 5 bases sitting between them. The CDR3 nucleotides read TGTGCCAGCAGGGCCGATGGCTACACCTTC. Residues: CASRADGYTF.

The CDR3 protein is CASSSQGAGNTYEQYF. The CDR3 DNA follows: TGCGCCAGCAGCTCTCAAGGGGCAGGGAACACCTACGAGCAGTACTTC. The genes are TRBV4-1 and TRBJ2-7; a weak D match, TRBD1 (5 bases). Germline CDR1 reads MGHRA; CDR2 reads YSYEKL. This CDR3 comprises 16 residues. Trimming removed 5 bases at V and 2 bases at J, with 19 bases between.